The clone carrying this T cell receptor (beta chain) was recorded at least ten times. Its antigen is as yet unknown. The sample belongs to a study of neurological immune-mediated disorders. The CDR3 runs 16 residues. V lost 8 bases and J lost 6; bases outside the gene matches: 16. CDR1 and CDR2 from the germline V gene are SNHLY and FYNNEI. 5'RACE generated cDNA with 10-nucleotide random UMIs. TCRdb processed the 5' RACE reads anew with MiXCR; each CDR3 protein has one entry. Counted here are around 20,000 distinct CDR3 sequences, over 5% occurring once; the ten biggest clones make up 35% to 55%. Findings and caveats of the study: Among expanded clones, no CDR3 amino acid sequences were shared across subjects, a pattern suggesting private repertoires in all groups.

The chain combines TRBV2 with TRBJ2-3, with TRBD1 matching 8 bases. Sequencing was performed on CD8+ T cells from blood. This clonotype originated in a man aged 18 to 30 in good health. CDR3 protein: CASVKAGTGDHDTQYF. The DNA for the CDR3 is TGTGCCAGCGTAAAAGCCGGGACAGGCGACCACGATACGCAGTATTTT.